Each of the 15 T cell receptor beta chains below was sequenced from the same sample in a study of T cells expressing NK-cell markers. After re-calling the 5' RACE reads, TCRdb lists one entry per CDR3 protein, DNA absent. This repertoire comprises about 370,000 distinct CDR3 sequences; its ten largest clones make up about 10%. The sample was blood T cells: a sorted CD56 or NKG2C T cell subset, CD4+ or CD8+ T cells, or bulk PBMC T cells (not recorded which). The origin of the receptors is a woman aged 45-65 years in good health.

The rearrangement joins TRBV5-1 to TRBJ1-2. Germline assignment: CDR1 SGHRS and CDR2 YFSETQ. The CDR3 contains 14 residues. CDR3 loop: CASSFGQSRYGYTF.

The rearrangement links TRBV10-3 to TRBJ2-3; lacking DNA, the TRBD2 call made by TCRdb goes unchecked. The CDR3 contains 12 residues. The germline V gene has CDR1 ENHRY and CDR2 SYGVKD. This CDR3 is CAISALGSTQYF.

The chain employs TRBV15 and TRBJ2-3; TCRdb designates TRBD1, a call that cannot be tested without DNA. Germline CDR1 reads LNHNV; CDR2 reads YYDKDF (reference sequence). The CDR3 covers 19 residues. The CDR3 loop is CATSRDWGSGQGAKDTQYF. Filled out from reference TRBV15 and TRBJ2-3, the complete variable domain reads DAMVIQNPRYQVTQFGKPVTLSCSQTLNHNVMYWYQQKSSQAPKLLFHYYDKDFNNEADTPDNFQSRRPNTSFCFLDIRSPGLGDTAMYLCATSRDWGSGQGAKDTQYFGPGTRLTVL.

The genes are TRBV11-2 and TRBJ1-5. Germline V gene data show CDR1 as SGHAT and CDR2 as FQNNGV. CDR3 length: 14 residues. The CDR3 spells CASSLTQGNQPQHF.

This chain links TRBV12-3 or TRBV12-4 with TRBJ1-1; TCRdb designates TRBD1, a call that cannot be tested without DNA. This CDR3 has 14 amino acids. This CDR3 reads CASSLREMNTEAFF.

The chain is built from TRBV11-2 and TRBJ2-3; TCRdb outputs TRBD2, but without DNA this stays unchecked. Germline V gene data show CDR1 as SGHAT and CDR2 as FQNNGV. The CDR3 spans 18 residues. CDR3 region: CASSLVPGTSGRRGTQYF.

The V and J genes are TRBV12-3 or TRBV12-4 and TRBJ1-2; TCRdb's assignment of TRBD1 cannot be checked, as there is no DNA. There are 13 residues in the CDR3. CDR3 loop: CATQTGLDYGYTF.

This chain uses TRBV5-6 with TRBJ1-2; TCRdb gives TRBD1 as the D gene, but with no DNA this cannot be confirmed. Germline CDR1 and CDR2: SGHDT and YYEEEE. This CDR3 is built from 17 residues. This chain's CDR3 is CASSFRDGGIHNYGYTF.

The V call is TRBV5-1, the J call TRBJ1-2; TCRdb reports TRBD1, a call that lacks DNA to check it against. Germline assignment: CDR1 SGHRS and CDR2 YFSETQ. This CDR3 is built from 16 residues. The CDR3 spells CASSSGRDGTNYGYTF.

The chain has TRBV13 and TRBJ1-2; checking the TCRdb D call of TRBD1 is not possible without DNA. The CDR3 contains 14 residues. Germline assignment: CDR1 PRHDT and CDR2 FYEKMQ (reference sequence). CDR3 loop: CASSLNTGRFGYTF. The whole variable domain, remainder taken from reference TRBV13 and TRBJ1-2, is AAGVIQSPRHLIKEKRETATLKCYPIPRHDTVYWYQQGPGQDPQFLISFYEKMQSDKGSIPDRFSAQQFSDYHSELNMSSLELGDSALYFCASSLNTGRFGYTFGSGTRLTVV.

The chain carries TRBV6-2 or TRBV6-3 and TRBJ2-1. The CDR3 sequence is 12 residues long. The germline V gene has CDR1 MNHEY and CDR2 SVGEGT. The CDR3 protein is CASSYSGRERFF.

This chain connects TRBV20-1 to TRBJ1-5. The CDR3 totals 15 residues. Germline values: CDR1 DFQATT, CDR2 SNEGSKA (reference sequence). The CDR3 spells CSATESTDYNQPQHF.

The chain couples TRBV12-3 or TRBV12-4 to TRBJ1-5. CDR3 size: 13 residues. This chain's CDR3 is CASSPWGGQPQHF.

The J gene is TRBJ1-1, the V gene TRBV6-6; the D call of TRBD1 rests on TCRdb alone, since no DNA is present to check it. This CDR3 has 15 amino acids. The germline CDR1 and CDR2 sequences are MNHNY and SVGAGI (reference sequence). The CDR3 protein is CASTWDRGSDTEAFF.

The rearrangement joins TRBV24-1 to TRBJ1-5; the D gene TCRdb calls, TRBD1, cannot be checked with no DNA. The CDR3 is 13 amino acids. Germline CDR1 and CDR2: KGHDR and SFDVKD. The CDR3 loop is CATSEDTTGTQHF.